This T cell receptor (beta chain) emerged from a study of CXCR3-negative and CXCR3-positive naive CD8 T cells. Study-level findings and limits: When CXCR3-positive naive cells were set against CXCR3-negative naive cells, the former had more hydrophobic TRB CDR3s. PBMCs showed partially decreased CXCR3 expression after cryopreservation, and most assays used fresh PBMCs.

With 300,000 cells each, the CD8+ T cell subsets were individually sorted in triplicate. Naive CD8+ T lymphocytes were specified as CD45RO-CCR7+CD27+CD95-. For this clonotype: Antigen specificity is unknown.

Germline CDR1 and CDR2: LNHDA and SQIVND (reference sequence). The CDR3 loop spans 15 amino acids. 5' RACE with UMI labels generated the TRB cDNA libraries. TCRdb re-called the 5' RACE reads; every CDR3 protein appears as one record, without DNA. The sample features under 85,000 distinct CDR3 sequences, with just over 0.7% in its top ten. The clonotype originates from a human donor in good health. Some clones in this sample may be carry-over from other donors' samples. What was sequenced was naive CXCR3+ CD8+ T cells from blood. Subset: CD45RO-CCR7+CD27+CD95- naive CD8+ T cells expressing CXCR3 (TNR3+). This rearrangement joins TRBV19 to TRBJ2-7; TCRdb picks TRBD1, but there is no DNA to check that call. The chain's CDR3 is CASSSSGYRGNEQYF.